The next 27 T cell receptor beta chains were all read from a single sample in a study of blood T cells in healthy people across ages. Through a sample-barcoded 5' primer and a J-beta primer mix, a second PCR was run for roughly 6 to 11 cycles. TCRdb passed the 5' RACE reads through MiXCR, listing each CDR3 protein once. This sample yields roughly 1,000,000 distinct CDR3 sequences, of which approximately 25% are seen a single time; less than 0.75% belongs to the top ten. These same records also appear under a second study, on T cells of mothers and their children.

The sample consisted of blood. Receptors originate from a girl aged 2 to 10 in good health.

DNA of the CDR3: TGCGCCAGCAGCTATTCACAGGGGATGTCCTACAATGAGCAGTTCTTC. It codes for CASSYSQGMSYNEQFF. The chain carries TRBV5-1 and TRBJ2-1; 7 nucleotides agree with TRBD1. This CDR3 region has 16 residues. Germline-derived CDR1 and CDR2 are SGHRS and YFSETQ. V trimming: 3 bases; J trimming: 1 base; junction bases outside the gene matches: 7.

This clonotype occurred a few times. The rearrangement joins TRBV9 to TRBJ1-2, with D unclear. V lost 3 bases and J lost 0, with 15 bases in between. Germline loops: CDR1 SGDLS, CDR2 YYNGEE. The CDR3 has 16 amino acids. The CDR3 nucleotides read TGTGCCAGCAGCGCAAGGGAGCAGGCCCCTAACTATGGCTACACCTTC. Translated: CASSAREQAPNYGYTF.

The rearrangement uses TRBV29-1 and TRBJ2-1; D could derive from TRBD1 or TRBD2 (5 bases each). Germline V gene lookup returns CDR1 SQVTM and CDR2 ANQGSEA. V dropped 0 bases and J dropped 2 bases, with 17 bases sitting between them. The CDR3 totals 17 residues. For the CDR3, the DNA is TGCAGCGTTGAAGACATTTCGGACAAGACTACCTACAATGAGCAGTTCTTC. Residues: CSVEDISDKTTYNEQFF.

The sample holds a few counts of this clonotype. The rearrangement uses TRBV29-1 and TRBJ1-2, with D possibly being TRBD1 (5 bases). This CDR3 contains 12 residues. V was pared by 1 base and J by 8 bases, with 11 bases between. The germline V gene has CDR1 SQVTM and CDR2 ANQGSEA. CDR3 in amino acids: CSVEVGVEGYTF. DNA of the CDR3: TGCAGCGTTGAAGTAGGGGTGGAAGGCTACACCTTC. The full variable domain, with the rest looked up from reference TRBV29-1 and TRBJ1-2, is SAVISQKPSRDICQRGTSLTIQCQVDSQVTMMFWYRQQPGQSLTLIATANQGSEATYESGFVIDKFPISRPNLTFSTLTVSNMSPEDSSIYLCSVEVGVEGYTFGSGTRLTVV.

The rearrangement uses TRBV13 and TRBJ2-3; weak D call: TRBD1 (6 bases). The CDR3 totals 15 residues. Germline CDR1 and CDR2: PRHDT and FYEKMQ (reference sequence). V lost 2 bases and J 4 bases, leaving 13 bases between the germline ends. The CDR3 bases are TGTGCCAGCAGCTTACACAGGGAGCTTGCAGATACGCAGTATTTT. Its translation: CASSLHRELADTQYF.

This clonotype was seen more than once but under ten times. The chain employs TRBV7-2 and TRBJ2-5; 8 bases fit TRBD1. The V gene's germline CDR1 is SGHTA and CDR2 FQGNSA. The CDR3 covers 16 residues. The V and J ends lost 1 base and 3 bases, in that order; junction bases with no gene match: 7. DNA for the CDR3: TGTGCCAGCAGCTTAGGGGGACAGGCCGAAAAAGAGACCCAGTACTTC. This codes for CASSLGGQAEKETQYF.

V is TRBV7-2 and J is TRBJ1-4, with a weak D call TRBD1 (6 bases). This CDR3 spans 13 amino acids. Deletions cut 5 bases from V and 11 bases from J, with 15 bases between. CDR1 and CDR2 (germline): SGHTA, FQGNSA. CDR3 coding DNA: TGTGCCAGCAGCCCCCGAGGAGGGGGGAAACTGTTTTTT. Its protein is CASSPRGGGKLFF.

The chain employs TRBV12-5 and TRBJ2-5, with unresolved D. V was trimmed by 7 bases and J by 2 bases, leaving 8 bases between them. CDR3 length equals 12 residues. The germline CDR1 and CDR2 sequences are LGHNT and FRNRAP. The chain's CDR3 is CASAERQETQYF. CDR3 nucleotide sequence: TGTGCTAGTGCGGAGCGACAAGAGACCCAGTACTTC.

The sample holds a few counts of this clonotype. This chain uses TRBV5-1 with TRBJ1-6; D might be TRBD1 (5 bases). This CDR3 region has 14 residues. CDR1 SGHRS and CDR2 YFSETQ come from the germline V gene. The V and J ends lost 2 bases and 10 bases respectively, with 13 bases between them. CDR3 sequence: CASSFRVGGSPLHF. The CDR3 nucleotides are TGCGCCAGCAGCTTTCGGGTTGGGGGGTCACCCCTCCACTTT.

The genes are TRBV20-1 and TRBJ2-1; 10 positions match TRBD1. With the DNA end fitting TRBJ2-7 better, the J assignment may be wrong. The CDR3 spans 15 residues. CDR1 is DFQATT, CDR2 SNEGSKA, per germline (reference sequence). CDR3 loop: CSAFYTGTGVSEQYF. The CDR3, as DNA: TGCAGTGCCTTCTATACCGGGACAGGGGTTTCCGAGCAGTACTTC.

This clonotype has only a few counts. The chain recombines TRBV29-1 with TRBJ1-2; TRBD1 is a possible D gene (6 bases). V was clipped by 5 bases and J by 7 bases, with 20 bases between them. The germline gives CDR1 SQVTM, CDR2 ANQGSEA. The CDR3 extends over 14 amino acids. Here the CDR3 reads CSVTPTGEERGYTF. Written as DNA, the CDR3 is TGCAGCGTTACCCCGACAGGCGAAGAACGTGGCTACACCTTC.

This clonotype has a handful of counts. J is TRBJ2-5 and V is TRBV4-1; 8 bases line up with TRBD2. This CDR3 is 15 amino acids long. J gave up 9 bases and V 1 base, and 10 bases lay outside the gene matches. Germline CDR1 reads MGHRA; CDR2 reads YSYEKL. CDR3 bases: TGCGCCAGCAGCCAAGGAGTAGTAGCGGGAACGGCCCAGTACTTC. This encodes CASSQGVVAGTAQYF.

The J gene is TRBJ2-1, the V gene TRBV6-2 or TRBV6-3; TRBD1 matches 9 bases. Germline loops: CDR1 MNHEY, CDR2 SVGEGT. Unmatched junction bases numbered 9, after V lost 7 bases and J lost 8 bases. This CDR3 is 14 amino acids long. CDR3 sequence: CASNSGTGFDEQFF. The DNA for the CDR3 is TGTGCCAGCAACTCCGGGACAGGGTTCGATGAGCAGTTCTTC.

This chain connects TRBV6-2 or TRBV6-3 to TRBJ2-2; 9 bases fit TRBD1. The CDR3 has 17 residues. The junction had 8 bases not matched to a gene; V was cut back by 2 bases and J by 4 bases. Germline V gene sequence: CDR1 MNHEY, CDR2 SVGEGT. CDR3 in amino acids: CASSYISRTGATGELFF. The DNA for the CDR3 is TGTGCCAGCAGTTACATCTCCCGGACAGGGGCCACCGGGGAGCTGTTTTTT.

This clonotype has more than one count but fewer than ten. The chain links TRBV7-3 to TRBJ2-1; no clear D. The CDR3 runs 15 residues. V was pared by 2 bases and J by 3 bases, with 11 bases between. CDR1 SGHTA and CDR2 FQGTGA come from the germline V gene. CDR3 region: CASSLGQNLYNEQFF. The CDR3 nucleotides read TGTGCCAGCAGCTTAGGGCAGAACCTCTACAATGAGCAGTTCTTC.

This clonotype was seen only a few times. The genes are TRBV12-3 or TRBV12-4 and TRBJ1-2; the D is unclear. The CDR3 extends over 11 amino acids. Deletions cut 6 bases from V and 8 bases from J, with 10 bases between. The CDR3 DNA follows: TGTGCCAGCAGGTCCCCTGGGGGCTACACCTTC. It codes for CASRSPGGYTF.

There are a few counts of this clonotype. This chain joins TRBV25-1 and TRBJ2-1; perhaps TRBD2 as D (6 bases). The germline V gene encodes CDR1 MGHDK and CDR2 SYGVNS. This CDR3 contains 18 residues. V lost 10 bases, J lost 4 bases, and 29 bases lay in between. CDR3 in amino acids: CATFIRTARRSGYNEQFF. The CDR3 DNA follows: TGTGCCACCTTTATCAGGACCGCCCGAAGGAGCGGGTACAATGAGCAGTTCTTC.

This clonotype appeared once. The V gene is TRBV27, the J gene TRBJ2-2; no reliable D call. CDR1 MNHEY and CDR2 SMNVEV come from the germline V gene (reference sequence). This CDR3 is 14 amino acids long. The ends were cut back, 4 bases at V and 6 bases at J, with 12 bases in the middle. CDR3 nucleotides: TGTGCCAGCAGTTCATCAGATTGGGCCGGGGAGCTGTTTTTT. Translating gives CASSSSDWAGELFF.

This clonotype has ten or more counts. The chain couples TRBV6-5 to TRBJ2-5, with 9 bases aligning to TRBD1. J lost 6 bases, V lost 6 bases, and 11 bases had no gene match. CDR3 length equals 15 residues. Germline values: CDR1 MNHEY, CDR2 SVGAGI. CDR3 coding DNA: TGTGCCAGCAGCCTCGGACAGGGGATCGCGCAGACCCAGTACTTC. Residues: CASSLGQGIAQTQYF.

This CDR3 is CASKLAGLTGELFF. The CDR3 coding sequence is TGTGCCAGCAAGCTAGCGGGGTTAACCGGGGAGCTGTTTTTT. The chain uses TRBV2 and TRBJ2-2; 9 bases map to TRBD2. The CDR3 runs to 14 residues. Germline CDR1 reads SNHLY; CDR2 reads FYNNEI. V was pared by 7 bases and J by 5 bases, with 5 bases of the junction left unmatched.

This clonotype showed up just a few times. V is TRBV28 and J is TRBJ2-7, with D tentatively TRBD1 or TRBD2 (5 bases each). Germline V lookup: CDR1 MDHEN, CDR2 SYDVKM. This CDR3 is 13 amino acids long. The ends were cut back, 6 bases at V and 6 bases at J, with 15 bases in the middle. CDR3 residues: CASSRPGQGEQYF. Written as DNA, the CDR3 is TGTGCCAGCAGCCGACCGGGGCAGGGCGAGCAGTACTTC. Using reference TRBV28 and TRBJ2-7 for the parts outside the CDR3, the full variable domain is DVKVTQSSRYLVKRTGEKVFLECVQDMDHENMFWYRQDPGLGLRLIYFSYDVKMKEKGDIPEGYSVSREKKERFSLILESASTNQTSMYLCASSRPGQGEQYFGPGTRLTVT.

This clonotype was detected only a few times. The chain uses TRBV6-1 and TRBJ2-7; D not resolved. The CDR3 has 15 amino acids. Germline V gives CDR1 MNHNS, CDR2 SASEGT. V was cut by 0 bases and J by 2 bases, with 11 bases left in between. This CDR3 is CASSEARNSPYEQYF. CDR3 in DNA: TGTGCCAGCAGTGAAGCCCGTAACAGCCCCTACGAGCAGTACTTC.

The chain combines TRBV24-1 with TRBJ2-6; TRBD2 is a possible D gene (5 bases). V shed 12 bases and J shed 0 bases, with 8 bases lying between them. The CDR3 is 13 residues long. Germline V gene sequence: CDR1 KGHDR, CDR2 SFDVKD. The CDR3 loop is CASGISGANVLTF. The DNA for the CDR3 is TGTGCCTCCGGGATCTCTGGGGCCAACGTCCTGACTTTC.

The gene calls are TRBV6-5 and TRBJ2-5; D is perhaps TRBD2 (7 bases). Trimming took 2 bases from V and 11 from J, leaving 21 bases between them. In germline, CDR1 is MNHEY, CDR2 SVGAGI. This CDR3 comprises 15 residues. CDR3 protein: CASSYVTGGPKEQYF. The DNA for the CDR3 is TGTGCCAGCAGTTACGTAACGGGGGGCCCCAAAGAGCAGTACTTC.

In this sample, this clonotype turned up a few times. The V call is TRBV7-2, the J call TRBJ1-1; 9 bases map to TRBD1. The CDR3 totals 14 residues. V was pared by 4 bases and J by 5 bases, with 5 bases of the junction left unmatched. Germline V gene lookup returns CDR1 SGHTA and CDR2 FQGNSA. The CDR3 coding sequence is TGTGCCAGCAGCTCTATGACAGGGGGAACTGAAGCTTTCTTT. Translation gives CASSSMTGGTEAFF.

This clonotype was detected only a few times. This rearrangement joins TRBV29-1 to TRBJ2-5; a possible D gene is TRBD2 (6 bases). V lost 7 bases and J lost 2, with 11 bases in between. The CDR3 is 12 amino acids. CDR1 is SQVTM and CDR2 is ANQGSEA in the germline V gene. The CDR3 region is CSAPGDQETQYF. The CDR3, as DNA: TGCAGCGCGCCGGGGGATCAAGAGACCCAGTACTTC.

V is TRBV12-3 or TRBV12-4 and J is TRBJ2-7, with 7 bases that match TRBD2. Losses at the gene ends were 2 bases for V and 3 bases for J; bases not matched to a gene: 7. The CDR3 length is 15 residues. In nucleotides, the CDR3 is TGTGCCAGCAGTTTATGGGGCGGGAGCCACTACGAGCAGTACTTC. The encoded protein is CASSLWGGSHYEQYF.